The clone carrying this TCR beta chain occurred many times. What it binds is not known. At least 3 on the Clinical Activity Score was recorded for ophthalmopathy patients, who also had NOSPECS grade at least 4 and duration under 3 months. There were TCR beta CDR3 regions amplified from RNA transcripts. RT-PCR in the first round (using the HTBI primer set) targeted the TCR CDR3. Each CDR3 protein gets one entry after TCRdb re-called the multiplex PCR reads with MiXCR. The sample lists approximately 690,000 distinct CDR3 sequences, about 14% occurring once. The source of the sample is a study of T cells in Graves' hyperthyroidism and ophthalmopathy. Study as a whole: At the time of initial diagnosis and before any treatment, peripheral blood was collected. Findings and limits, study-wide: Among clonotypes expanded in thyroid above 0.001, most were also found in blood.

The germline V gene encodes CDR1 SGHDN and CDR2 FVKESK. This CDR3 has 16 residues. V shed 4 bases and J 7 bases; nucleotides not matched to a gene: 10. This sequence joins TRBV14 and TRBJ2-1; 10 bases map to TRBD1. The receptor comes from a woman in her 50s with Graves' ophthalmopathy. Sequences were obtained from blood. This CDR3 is CASSPRGTGVGNEQFF. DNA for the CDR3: TGTGCCAGCAGCCCGCGGGGGACAGGGGTTGGAAATGAGCAGTTCTTC.